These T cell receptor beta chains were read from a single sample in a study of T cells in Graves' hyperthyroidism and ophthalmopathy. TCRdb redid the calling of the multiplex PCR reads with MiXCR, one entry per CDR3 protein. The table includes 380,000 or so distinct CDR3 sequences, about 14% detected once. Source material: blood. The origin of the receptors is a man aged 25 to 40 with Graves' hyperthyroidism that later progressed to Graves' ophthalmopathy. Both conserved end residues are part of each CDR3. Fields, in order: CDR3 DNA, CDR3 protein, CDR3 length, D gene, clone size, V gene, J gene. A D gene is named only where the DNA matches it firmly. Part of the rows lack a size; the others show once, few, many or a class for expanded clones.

CDR3 DNA: TGTGCCATCAGTGAGCTAGCGGACTCCTACGAGCAGTACTTC; CDR3 protein: CAISELADSYEQYF; CDR3 length: 14; D gene: TRBD2; clone size: few; V gene: TRBV10-3; J gene: TRBJ2-7
CDR3 DNA: TGTGCCAGCAGCTTAGCGTTCCGCAGCAACTATGGCTACACCTTC; CDR3 protein: CASSLAFRSNYGYTF; CDR3 length: 15; D gene: .; clone size: .; V gene: TRBV7-2; J gene: TRBJ1-2
CDR3 DNA: TGCGCCAGCAGCTTGGACAGTCGATCACCCCTCCACTTT; CDR3 protein: CASSLDSRSPLHF; CDR3 length: 13; D gene: .; clone size: many; V gene: TRBV5-1; J gene: TRBJ1-6
CDR3 DNA: TGTGCCAGCAGAATGGGGGGGAATGAAAAACTGTTTTTT; CDR3 protein: CASRMGGNEKLFF; CDR3 length: 13; D gene: .; clone size: many; V gene: TRBV28; J gene: TRBJ1-4
CDR3 DNA: TGTGCCAGCAGCTTAGAGGCGGGGAGACACTACGAGCAGTACTTC; CDR3 protein: CASSLEAGRHYEQYF; CDR3 length: 15; D gene: .; clone size: many; V gene: TRBV7-2; J gene: TRBJ2-7
CDR3 DNA: TGTGCCAGTAGTGCCGCGAACCGGAACACCGGGGAGCTGTTTTTT; CDR3 protein: CASSAANRNTGELFF; CDR3 length: 15; D gene: .; clone size: few; V gene: TRBV19; J gene: TRBJ2-2
CDR3 DNA: TGTGCCAGCAGCTTAGATGGGAGTCAGCAGTTCTTC; CDR3 protein: CASSLDGSQQFF; CDR3 length: 12; D gene: .; clone size: .; V gene: TRBV11-2; J gene: TRBJ2-1
CDR3 DNA: TGTGCCAGCAGTTTAACTAGGGAGAGGGAAAAACTGTTTTTT; CDR3 protein: CASSLTREREKLFF; CDR3 length: 14; D gene: .; clone size: many; V gene: TRBV12-3/TRBV12-4; J gene: TRBJ1-4
CDR3 DNA: TGTGCCAGCAGCCCGGGGAGGAACACTGAAGCTTTCTTT; CDR3 protein: CASSPGRNTEAFF; CDR3 length: 13; D gene: .; clone size: many; V gene: TRBV18; J gene: TRBJ1-1
CDR3 DNA: TGTGCCAGCACCGGACTAGCGGGGTCTCTCTACGAGCAGTACTTC; CDR3 protein: CASTGLAGSLYEQYF; CDR3 length: 15; D gene: TRBD2; clone size: many; V gene: TRBV6-9; J gene: TRBJ2-7
CDR3 DNA: TGTGCCAGCAGCCTACTGACTAGCGGATCGTACCAAGAGACCCAGTACTTC; CDR3 protein: CASSLLTSGSYQETQYF; CDR3 length: 17; D gene: TRBD2; clone size: many; V gene: TRBV3-1; J gene: TRBJ2-5
CDR3 DNA: TGCAGCGTTGATGTAGGGGGTAGGAAGCAGTACTTC; CDR3 protein: CSVDVGGRKQYF; CDR3 length: 12; D gene: .; clone size: few; V gene: TRBV29-1; J gene: TRBJ2-7
CDR3 DNA: TGTGCCAGCAGCGTAGATGAACATTTGGGTAATCGGCAGCCCCAGCATTTT; CDR3 protein: CASSVDEHLGNRQPQHF; CDR3 length: 17; D gene: .; clone size: many; V gene: TRBV9; J gene: TRBJ1-5
CDR3 DNA: TGTGCCAGCAACGGGTACGAGCAGTACTTC; CDR3 protein: CASNGYEQYF; CDR3 length: 10; D gene: .; clone size: .; V gene: TRBV6-1; J gene: TRBJ2-7
CDR3 DNA: TGTGCCAGCAGATCGGACAGGGTCCTGGAGACCCAGTACTTC; CDR3 protein: CASRSDRVLETQYF; CDR3 length: 14; D gene: TRBD1; clone size: many; V gene: TRBV2; J gene: TRBJ2-5
CDR3 DNA: TGTGCCAGCAGTTTAAGGGGGGCAGATGCGTCACCCCTCCACTTT; CDR3 protein: CASSLRGADASPLHF; CDR3 length: 15; D gene: .; clone size: many; V gene: TRBV28; J gene: TRBJ1-6
CDR3 DNA: TGTGCCAGCAGCTTAGTAGCGGGGGGCCAAAATGAGCAGTTCTTC; CDR3 protein: CASSLVAGGQNEQFF; CDR3 length: 15; D gene: TRBD2; clone size: .; V gene: TRBV11-2; J gene: TRBJ2-1
CDR3 DNA: TGTGCCAGCAGCCTAGAGTCCGGTAGCTACGAGCAGTACTTC; CDR3 protein: CASSLESGSYEQYF; CDR3 length: 14; D gene: .; clone size: .; V gene: TRBV12-3/TRBV12-4; J gene: TRBJ2-7
CDR3 DNA: TGTGCCAGCAGTTACTCAGGAGGACACCCCTACGAGCAGTACTTC; CDR3 protein: CASSYSGGHPYEQYF; CDR3 length: 15; D gene: .; clone size: many; V gene: TRBV6-5; J gene: TRBJ2-7
CDR3 DNA: TGTGCCAGTAGTCTCTCGACAGGGGGCATCCTTCAGCCCCAGCATTTT; CDR3 protein: CASSLSTGGILQPQHF; CDR3 length: 16; D gene: TRBD1; clone size: few; V gene: TRBV19; J gene: TRBJ1-5
CDR3 DNA: TGCAGCGTTGAAGTTAGGGCAGGGGATGACTATGGCTACACCTTC; CDR3 protein: CSVEVRAGDDYGYTF; CDR3 length: 15; D gene: .; clone size: .; V gene: TRBV29-1; J gene: TRBJ1-2
CDR3 DNA: TGTGCCAGCAGCCGGGACAGCCTATCCTACGAGCAGTACTTC; CDR3 protein: CASSRDSLSYEQYF; CDR3 length: 14; D gene: TRBD1; clone size: many; V gene: TRBV6-1; J gene: TRBJ2-7
CDR3 DNA: TGTGCCAGCAGTTTATCGATCGGGGGGCAGGGAGGCTACACCTTC; CDR3 protein: CASSLSIGGQGGYTF; CDR3 length: 15; D gene: .; clone size: many; V gene: TRBV27; J gene: TRBJ1-2
CDR3 DNA: TGTGCCAGCACCATCGAGACAGGCGTCTTCTATGGCTACACCTTC; CDR3 protein: CASTIETGVFYGYTF; CDR3 length: 15; D gene: .; clone size: many; V gene: TRBV28; J gene: TRBJ1-2
CDR3 DNA: TGTGCCAGCAGTTTTATCGGGCTGAACACTGAAGCTTTCTTT; CDR3 protein: CASSFIGLNTEAFF; CDR3 length: 14; D gene: .; clone size: .; V gene: TRBV27; J gene: TRBJ1-1
CDR3 DNA: TGTGCCAGCAGTGCCCAGGGGGGGGGCTACGAGCAGTACTTC; CDR3 protein: CASSAQGGGYEQYF; CDR3 length: 14; D gene: .; clone size: .; V gene: TRBV2; J gene: TRBJ2-7
CDR3 DNA: TGTGCCAGCAGTTACTCGATCGGGGGCGCCACCGAGCAGTACTTC; CDR3 protein: CASSYSIGGATEQYF; CDR3 length: 15; D gene: .; clone size: many; V gene: TRBV6-5; J gene: TRBJ2-7
CDR3 DNA: TGTGCCAGCAGCTTCGAGGGGACAGGGAATGAAAAACTGTTTTTT; CDR3 protein: CASSFEGTGNEKLFF; CDR3 length: 15; D gene: TRBD1; clone size: few; V gene: TRBV5-8; J gene: TRBJ1-4
CDR3 DNA: TGTGCCAGCACGGGGGGGGGCTACGAGCAGTACTTC; CDR3 protein: CASTGGGYEQYF; CDR3 length: 12; D gene: TRBD2; clone size: few; V gene: TRBV28; J gene: TRBJ2-7
CDR3 DNA: TGTGCCAGCAGCTTAGGAGGGATTAGCGGCTACACCTTC; CDR3 protein: CASSLGGISGYTF; CDR3 length: 13; D gene: .; clone size: few; V gene: TRBV7-9; J gene: TRBJ1-2
CDR3 DNA: TGCAGCGTTGTAAGACCGAACTCCTACGAGCAGTACTTC; CDR3 protein: CSVVRPNSYEQYF; CDR3 length: 13; D gene: .; clone size: many; V gene: TRBV29-1; J gene: TRBJ2-7
CDR3 DNA: TGTGCCAGCAGCTTGTGGGGGAGCTCCTACAATGAGCAGTTCTTC; CDR3 protein: CASSLWGSSYNEQFF; CDR3 length: 15; D gene: .; clone size: many; V gene: TRBV11-2; J gene: TRBJ2-1
CDR3 DNA: TGTGCCAGCAGCCCCGGGACAGGGGGTTATAGCAATCAGCCCCGGCATTTT; CDR3 protein: CASSPGTGGYSNQPRHF; CDR3 length: 17; D gene: TRBD1; clone size: few; V gene: TRBV6-1; J gene: TRBJ1-5
CDR3 DNA: TGTGCCAGCAGTGAGGACAGGATCGGTTCGTACCAAGAGACCCAGTACTTC; CDR3 protein: CASSEDRIGSYQETQYF; CDR3 length: 17; D gene: TRBD1; clone size: few; V gene: TRBV2; J gene: TRBJ2-5
CDR3 DNA: TGCAGTGCTAGATCCCCGTACACCGGGGAGCTGTTTTTT; CDR3 protein: CSARSPYTGELFF; CDR3 length: 13; D gene: .; clone size: many; V gene: TRBV20-1; J gene: TRBJ2-2
CDR3 DNA: TGTGCCAGCAGTCTCCTTGGGACTAGCGGGGCCGATACGCAGTATTTT; CDR3 protein: CASSLLGTSGADTQYF; CDR3 length: 16; D gene: TRBD2; clone size: many; V gene: TRBV27; J gene: TRBJ2-3
CDR3 DNA: TGTGCCACAGGCTCGGGGGACTCACCCCTCCACTTT; CDR3 protein: CATGSGDSPLHF; CDR3 length: 12; D gene: .; clone size: few; V gene: TRBV28; J gene: TRBJ1-6